A single sample is the source of the 3 T cell receptor beta chains below, sequenced in a study of regulatory T cells in long-lasting Graves disease. Relying on iRepertoire HTBI primers and Arm-PCR of CDR3 regions, the team built TCR beta libraries. TCRdb fed the multiplex PCR reads into MiXCR, producing one record per CDR3 protein. Of more than 300,000 distinct CDR3 sequences listed, about 11% were seen once; the top ten hold approximately 17%. Time point noted: newly diagnosed GD, antithyroid drugs for less than 3 months. RNA extracted from PBMCs served as the sequencing template. The data also belong to a second study, concerning T cells in Graves' hyperthyroidism and ophthalmopathy.

The source material was peripheral blood mononuclear cells (PBMCs), sampled at new diagnosis, from a patient treated with antithyroid drugs. All receptors derive from a woman aged 18-29 years with Graves disease.

This clonotype was picked up many times. The chain recombines TRBV5-1 with TRBJ2-5, with 8 positions matching TRBD1. Trimming took 2 bases from V and 2 from J; bases not matched to a gene: 5. The CDR3 totals 15 residues. CDR1 and CDR2 (germline): SGHRS, YFSETQ. CDR3: CASSFRGREQETQYF. In DNA, the CDR3 is TGCGCCAGCAGCTTCAGGGGGCGCGAGCAAGAGACCCAGTACTTC. The whole variable domain, filled in from reference TRBV5-1 and TRBJ2-5, reads KAGVTQTPRYLIKTRGQQVTLSCSPISGHRSVSWYQQTPGQGLQFLFEYFSETQRNKGNFPGRFSGRQFSNSRSEMNVSTLELGDSALYLCASSFRGREQETQYFGPGTRLLVL.

In nucleotides, the CDR3 is TGTGCCAGCAGCCAAGCGGTTCTAGCGGGAGGGAAGGACACCGGGGAGCTGTTTTTT. It encodes CASSQAVLAGGKDTGELFF. V is TRBV3-1 and J is TRBJ2-2, with 12 bases matching TRBD2. V lost 1 base to trimming and J lost 3 bases; unmatched junction nucleotides: 9. Germline V gene sequence: CDR1 LGHDT, CDR2 YNNKEL (reference sequence). The CDR3 is 19 amino acids.

This clonotype was seen many times. The chain links TRBV6-5 to TRBJ2-3; D is undetermined. This CDR3 region has 14 residues. Germline assignment: CDR1 MNHEY and CDR2 SVGAGI. The V and J ends lost 2 bases and 3 bases respectively, with 9 bases between them. The CDR3 loop reads CASSYRSRTDTQYF. The CDR3 region has the DNA TGTGCCAGCAGTTACCGATCGAGGACAGATACGCAGTATTTT.